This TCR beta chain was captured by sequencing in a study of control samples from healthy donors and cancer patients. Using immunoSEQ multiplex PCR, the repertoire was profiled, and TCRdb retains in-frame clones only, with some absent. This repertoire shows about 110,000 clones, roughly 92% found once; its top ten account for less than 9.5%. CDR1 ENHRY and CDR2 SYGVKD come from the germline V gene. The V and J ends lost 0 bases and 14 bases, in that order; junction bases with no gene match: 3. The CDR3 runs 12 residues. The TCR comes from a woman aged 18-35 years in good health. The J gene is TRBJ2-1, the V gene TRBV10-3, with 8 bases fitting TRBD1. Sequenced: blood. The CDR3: CAISESKDREFF. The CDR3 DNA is TGTGCCATCAGTGAGTCGAAGGACAGGGAGTTCTTC.